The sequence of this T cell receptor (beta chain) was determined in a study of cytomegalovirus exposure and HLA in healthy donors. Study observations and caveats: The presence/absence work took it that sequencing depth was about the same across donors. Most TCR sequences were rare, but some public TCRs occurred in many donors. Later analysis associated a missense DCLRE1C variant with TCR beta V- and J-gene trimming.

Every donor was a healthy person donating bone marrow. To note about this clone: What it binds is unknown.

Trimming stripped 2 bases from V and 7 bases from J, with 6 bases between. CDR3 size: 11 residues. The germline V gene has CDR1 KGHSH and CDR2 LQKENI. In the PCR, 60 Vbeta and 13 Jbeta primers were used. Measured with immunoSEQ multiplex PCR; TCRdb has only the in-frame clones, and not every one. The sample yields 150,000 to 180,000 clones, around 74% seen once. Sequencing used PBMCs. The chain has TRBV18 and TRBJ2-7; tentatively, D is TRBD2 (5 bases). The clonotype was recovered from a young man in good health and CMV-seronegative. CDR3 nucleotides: TGTGCCAGCTCACCATCGGGGGAGCAGTACTTC. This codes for CASSPSGEQYF.